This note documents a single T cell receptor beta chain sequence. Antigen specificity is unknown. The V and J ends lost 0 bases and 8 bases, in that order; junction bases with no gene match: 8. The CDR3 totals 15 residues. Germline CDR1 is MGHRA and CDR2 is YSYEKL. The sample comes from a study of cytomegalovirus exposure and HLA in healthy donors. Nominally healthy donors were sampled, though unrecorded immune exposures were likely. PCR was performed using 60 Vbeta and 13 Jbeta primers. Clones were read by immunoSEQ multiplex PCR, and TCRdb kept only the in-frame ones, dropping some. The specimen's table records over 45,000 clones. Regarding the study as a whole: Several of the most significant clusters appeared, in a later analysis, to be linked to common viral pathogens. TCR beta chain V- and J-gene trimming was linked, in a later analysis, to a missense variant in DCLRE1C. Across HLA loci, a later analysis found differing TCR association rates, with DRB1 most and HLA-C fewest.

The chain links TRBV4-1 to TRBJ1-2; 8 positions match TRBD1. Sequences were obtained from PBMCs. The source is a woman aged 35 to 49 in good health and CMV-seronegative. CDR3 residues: CASSQELGQGHGYTF. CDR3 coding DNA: TGCGCCAGCAGCCAAGAACTCGGACAGGGACACGGCTACACCTTC.